A single sample gave rise to the 15 T cell receptor beta chains below, sequenced in a study of beta chain features in type 1 diabetes. The study reverse transcribed the entire isolated RNA, so it sequenced expressed TCRB transcripts. Repertoires were generated with immunoSEQ multiplex PCR, while TCRdb's copy carries only in-frame clones and drops some. The table has 300,000 to 400,000 clones, under 8.5% seen once. The sequenced material came from central memory CD4+ T cells from blood. Source of these receptors: a young woman in good health.

This clone was observed a handful of times. J is TRBJ2-7 and V is TRBV14; no clear D gene. The CDR3 extends over 12 amino acids. Trimming cost V 1 base and J 6 bases, with 7 bases left between them. The germline V gene encodes CDR1 SGHDN and CDR2 FVKESK. The CDR3 DNA reads as TGTGCCAGCAGCCAAGGCTGGTCCGAGCAGTACTTC. Encoded protein: CASSQGWSEQYF.

The V call is TRBV7-2, the J call TRBJ1-5; possibly TRBD1 for D (6 bases). CDR1 is SGHTA, CDR2 FQGNSA, per germline. Trimming pared 1 base from V and 4 bases from J, leaving 11 bases between. This CDR3 contains 15 residues. This chain's CDR3 is CASSLGGQLNQPQHF. DNA of the CDR3: TGTGCCAGCAGCTTAGGCGGACAGCTTAATCAGCCCCAGCATTTT. Variable domain in full (rest from reference TRBV7-2 and TRBJ1-5): GAGVSQSPSNKVTEKGKDVELRCDPISGHTALYWYRQSLGQGLEFLIYFQGNSAPDKSGLPSDRFSAERTGGSVSTLTIQRTQQEDSAVYLCASSLGGQLNQPQHFGDGTRLSIL.

There are a few counts of this clone. This chain uses TRBV5-1 with TRBJ2-6, with D maybe TRBD1 (6 bases). Germline CDR1 SGHRS, CDR2 YFSETQ. V lost 2 bases and J 1 base, leaving 13 bases between the germline ends. This CDR3 has 17 amino acids. The CDR3 here is CASSLRPGQSGANVLTF. The CDR3 bases are TGCGCCAGCAGCTTACGTCCCGGACAGTCTGGGGCCAACGTCCTGACTTTC.

The CDR3 region has the DNA TGTGCCAGCAGTCCGTCTAGCTACGCCCTCACAGATACGCAGTATTTT. It codes for CASSPSSYALTDTQYF. V is TRBV6-6 and J is TRBJ2-3; TRBD2 might be the D (5 bases). From germline, CDR1 is MNHNY and CDR2 SVGAGI (reference sequence). This CDR3 has 16 amino acids. V was shortened by 5 bases and J by 2 bases, with 17 bases between the two germline ends.

The gene calls are TRBV5-1 and TRBJ2-7; tentatively, D is TRBD1 (6 bases). Trimming took off 0 bases at V and 3 bases at J, with 10 bases between the two ends. Germline CDR1 is SGHRS and CDR2 is YFSETQ. This CDR3 has 14 amino acids. The CDR3 coding sequence is TGCGCCAGCAGCTTGGGTGAAGGGGGCTACGAGCAGTACTTC. It specifies CASSLGEGGYEQYF.

This clone was counted at least ten times. The rearrangement links TRBV23-1 to TRBJ2-7, with 10 nucleotides matching TRBD2. TRBV23-1 is treated as an ORF (open reading frame) with a function not yet certain. Germline trimming cut 7 bases from V and 1 base from J; bases unmatched to any gene: 7. This CDR3 is built from 15 residues. CDR3 sequence reads: CASTSELAGSYEQYF. CDR3 in DNA: TGCGCCAGCACATCAGAACTAGCGGGGTCCTACGAGCAGTACTTC.

There are a few counts of this clone. V is TRBV7-2 and J is TRBJ2-2; D gene uncertain. V was cut by 1 base and J by 5 bases, with 8 bases left in between. Per germline, CDR1 SGHTA and CDR2 FQGNSA. There are 14 residues in the CDR3. The CDR3: CASSLELGTGELFF. Written as DNA, the CDR3 is TGTGCCAGCAGCTTAGAATTGGGGACCGGGGAGCTGTTTTTT.

The rearrangement uses TRBV28 and TRBJ1-2; TRBD1 aligns across 8 bases. CDR3 length: 14 amino acids. In germline, CDR1 is MDHEN, CDR2 SYDVKM. V shed 5 bases and J 6 bases; nucleotides not matched to a gene: 8. CDR3 sequence (DNA): TGTGCCAGCAGTACTCAGGGGGCGCGGAATGGCTACACCTTC. It encodes CASSTQGARNGYTF.

The genes are TRBV4-2 and TRBJ2-5; D is uncertain. Germline V CDR1 and CDR2: LGHNA, YNFKEQ. The ends were cut back, 1 base at V and 2 bases at J, with 11 bases in the middle. CDR3 length: 15 amino acids. CDR3: CASSQVTRKQETQYF. The CDR3 DNA reads TGTGCCAGCAGCCAAGTCACACGGAAACAAGAGACCCAGTACTTC.

V usage is TRBV2 and J usage is TRBJ2-2, with TRBD2 identical over 8 bases. This CDR3 is 18 amino acids long. V trimming: 1 base; J trimming: 6 bases; junction bases outside the gene matches: 13. CDR1 SNHLY and CDR2 FYNNEI come from the germline V gene. This CDR3 reads CASSEGVEGLVGAGELFF. As DNA, the CDR3 is TGTGCCAGCAGTGAAGGAGTTGAGGGACTAGTCGGTGCCGGGGAGCTGTTTTTT. Together with reference TRBV2 and TRBJ2-2, the CDR3 gives the full variable domain: EPEVTQTPSHQVTQMGQEVILRCVPISNHLYFYWYRQILGQKVEFLVSFYNNEISEKSEIFDDQFSVERPDGSNFTLKIRSTKLEDSAMYFCASSEGVEGLVGAGELFFGEGSRLTVL.

This clone has more than one count but fewer than ten. The chain carries TRBV5-6 and TRBJ2-7, with D perhaps matching TRBD1 (6 bases). CDR1 is SGHDT and CDR2 is YYEEEE in the germline V gene. Deletions cut 3 bases from V and 4 bases from J, with 14 bases between. The CDR3 has 14 residues. In DNA form, the CDR3 reads TGTGCCAGCAGCTGGGGGCCGGGGAGTTACGAGCAGTACTTC. Protein product: CASSWGPGSYEQYF.

This clone was counted only a few times. The rearrangement joins TRBV7-6 to TRBJ2-2, with 11 bases aligning to TRBD2. The CDR3 runs 16 residues. CDR1 and CDR2 from the germline V gene are SGHVS and FNYEAQ. V dropped 0 bases and J dropped 5; count of bases not matched to a gene: 2. The CDR3, as DNA: TGTGCCAGCAGCTTAGCTGCTAGCGGGAGGACCGGGGAGCTGTTTTTT. Translated, it gives CASSLAASGRTGELFF.

This clone has a handful of counts. This chain uses TRBV5-4 with TRBJ2-1; TRBD1 matches 10 bases. Germline values: CDR1 SGHNT, CDR2 YYREEE (reference sequence). V was pared by 4 bases and J by 5 bases, with 9 bases of the junction left unmatched. The CDR3 is 16 residues long. The CDR3 nucleotides read TGTGCCAGCAGCGCGTTAACCGGGACAGGGGACAATGAGCAGTTCTTC. This encodes CASSALTGTGDNEQFF.

The chain carries TRBV11-1 and TRBJ2-1, with D perhaps assigned TRBD1 or TRBD2 (6 bases each). V was shortened by 1 base and J by 13 bases, with 17 bases between the two germline ends. The germline V gene has CDR1 SGHAT and CDR2 FQDESV (reference sequence). The CDR3 runs 14 residues. CDR3 nucleotide sequence: TGTGCCAGCAGCTTAGACCCCAGGGGACTCCCACAGTTCTTC. Its protein is CASSLDPRGLPQFF. Looking up the rest from reference TRBV11-1 and TRBJ2-1 gives the full variable domain: EAEVAQSPRYKITEKSQAVAFWCDPISGHATLYWYRQILGQGPELLVQFQDESVVDDSQLPKDRFSAERLKGVDSTLKIQPAELGDSAMYLCASSLDPRGLPQFFGPGTRLTVL.

The sample holds many counts of this clone. This rearrangement joins TRBV7-2 to TRBJ2-2, with D unclear. There are 15 residues in the CDR3. The V gene's germline CDR1 is SGHTA and CDR2 FQGNSA. Trimming stripped 8 bases from V and 0 bases from J, with 13 bases between. The DNA of the CDR3 is TGTGCCAGCCGCAAATCGCTAGCGAACACCGGGGAGCTGTTTTTT. Translation: CASRKSLANTGELFF.